This is a list of T cell receptor beta chains from one sample in a study of T cell responses to AZD1222 COVID-19 vaccine. The repertoire was sequenced with immunoSEQ multiplex PCR; TCRdb's copy has only in-frame clones and lacks some. Here the sample spans some 74,000 clones, approximately 90% being singletons. The sequencing used peripheral blood, collected 28 days after the second AZD1222 dose. The receptors were gathered from an adult who received the AZD1222 COVID-19 vaccine. The CDR3 runs from the conserved cysteine through the conserved F or W. The D gene is left open where the match is weak. Clone size is given for some rows only: seen once, a few or many times, or a class if the clone is expanded.

j_call | clone_size | v_call | d_call | cdr3_aa | cdr3_nt
TRBJ1-6 | . | TRBV11-2 | . | CASSLSRDVVSPLHF | TGTGCCAGCAGCTTAAGTAGGGACGTAGTATCACCCCTCCACTTT
TRBJ2-2 | . | TRBV4-3 | . | CASSQDAAGLGELFF | TGCGCCAGCAGCCAAGACGCCGCAGGGTTGGGGGAGCTGTTTTTT
TRBJ1-1 | . | TRBV4-1 | TRBD1 | CASSQDWGQGNTEAFF | TGCGCCAGCAGCCAAGATTGGGGACAGGGAAATACTGAAGCTTTCTTT
TRBJ1-5 | . | TRBV30 | . | CAWSVTLSNQPQHF | TGTGCCTGGAGTGTTACCCTCAGCAATCAGCCCCAGCATTTT
TRBJ1-5 | . | TRBV7-2 | TRBD1 | CASSQDRVSNQPQHF | TGTGCCAGCAGCCAAGACAGGGTTTCTAATCAGCCCCAGCATTTT
TRBJ2-1 | once | TRBV19 | . | CASHLGPVGYNEQFF | TGTGCCAGTCACCTAGGGCCAGTGGGTTACAATGAGCAGTTCTTC
TRBJ1-2 | . | TRBV3-1/TRBV3-2 | . | CASSPPRPAGNGYTF | TGTGCCAGCAGCCCCCCCCGCCCGGCGGGGAACGGCTACACCTTC
TRBJ2-1 | . | TRBV28 | TRBD2 | CASSLSASGTYNEQFF | TGTGCCAGCAGTTTATCTGCTAGCGGCACCTACAATGAGCAGTTCTTC
TRBJ2-1 | . | TRBV6-5 | . | CASSTWGPYNEQFF | TGTGCCAGCAGTACGTGGGGTCCCTACAATGAGCAGTTCTTC
TRBJ2-1 | . | TRBV19 | TRBD2 | CASSTLAGEHNEQFF | TGTGCCAGTAGTACGCTAGCGGGAGAGCACAATGAGCAGTTCTTC
TRBJ2-5 | . | TRBV5-1 | . | CASSLDPGTSLEETQYF | TGCGCCAGCAGCTTGGATCCCGGGACCTCCCTCGAGGAGACCCAGTACTTC
TRBJ2-1 | few | TRBV11-2 | . | CASSLDSRAFYNEQFF | TGTGCCAGCAGCTTAGATTCCAGGGCCTTCTACAATGAGCAGTTCTTC
TRBJ1-5 | . | TRBV7-9 | . | CASQNSDSNQPQHF | TGTGCCAGCCAGAACAGTGATAGCAATCAGCCCCAGCATTTT
TRBJ1-2 | . | TRBV12-3/TRBV12-4 | . | CASSSDNYGYTF | TGTGCCAGCAGTTCTGATAACTATGGCTACACCTTC
TRBJ2-1 | . | TRBV6-2/TRBV6-3 | TRBD2 | CASSSERGGTYNEQFF | TGTGCCAGCAGTTCCGAGCGGGGGGGTACCTACAATGAGCAGTTCTTC
TRBJ1-2 | . | TRBV27 | . | CASSQGNYGYTF | TGTGCCAGCAGTCAGGGAAACTATGGCTACACCTTC
TRBJ1-1 | . | TRBV6-6 | . | CASSGGSRTEAFF | TGTGCCAGCAGTGGCGGGAGTCGAACTGAAGCTTTCTTT
TRBJ2-6 | . | TRBV27 | . | CASSLWPGANVLTF | TGTGCCAGCAGTTTATGGCCTGGGGCCAACGTCCTGACTTTC
TRBJ1-6 | . | TRBV7-6 | . | CASSDSLSSYNSPLHF | TGTGCCAGCAGCGACAGTTTGAGCTCCTATAATTCACCCCTCCACTTT
TRBJ2-7 | . | TRBV3-1/TRBV3-2 | . | CASVATDSSGEQYF | TGTGCCAGCGTGGCGACGGACAGCTCGGGCGAGCAGTACTTC
TRBJ1-2 | . | TRBV7-2 | . | CASSHRAAGGYTF | TGTGCCAGCAGCCACAGAGCGGCGGGGGGCTACACCTTC
TRBJ1-4 | . | TRBV5-1 | TRBD1 | CASSLGTGATEKLFF | TGCGCCAGCAGCTTAGGGACAGGGGCGACCGAAAAACTGTTTTTT
TRBJ2-7 | . | TRBV6-4 | . | CATLQDPNRGEQYF | TGTGCCACCTTACAGGACCCGAACCGGGGCGAGCAGTACTTC
TRBJ1-5 | . | TRBV30 | . | CAWSVYQINQPQHF | TGTGCCTGGAGTGTATACCAAATCAATCAGCCCCAGCATTTT
TRBJ1-1 | . | TRBV11-2 | TRBD1 | CASSRPNRGEAFF | TGTGCCAGCAGCCGTCCTAACAGGGGTGAAGCTTTCTTT
TRBJ1-3 | . | TRBV6-5 | . | CASSLTHSGNTIYF | TGTGCCAGCAGTTTGACACACTCTGGAAACACCATATATTTT
TRBJ2-5 | . | TRBV6-5 | TRBD1 | CASSLQGEGTQYF | TGTGCCAGCAGTCTACAGGGGGAAGGGACCCAGTACTTC
TRBJ2-7 | . | TRBV7-9 | TRBD2 | CASSRGTSGRPQRYEQYF | TGTGCCAGCAGCCGTGGGACTAGCGGGAGGCCACAGAGATACGAGCAGTACTTC
TRBJ2-3 | . | TRBV7-2 | TRBD2 | CASSSPGLAGGRTDTQYF | TGTGCCAGCAGCTCGCCGGGACTAGCGGGGGGACGCACAGATACGCAGTATTTT
TRBJ1-3 | few | TRBV5-4 | . | CASSLEEEGNTIYF | TGTGCCAGCAGCCTCGAGGAGGAGGGAAACACCATATATTTT
TRBJ2-5 | . | TRBV27 | . | CASRPRLWETQYF | TGTGCCAGCAGACCCCGCCTTTGGGAGACCCAGTACTTC
TRBJ2-3 | . | TRBV19 | . | CASSRGFPGESTDTQYF | TGTGCCAGTAGTAGGGGGTTCCCGGGAGAGAGCACAGATACGCAGTATTTT